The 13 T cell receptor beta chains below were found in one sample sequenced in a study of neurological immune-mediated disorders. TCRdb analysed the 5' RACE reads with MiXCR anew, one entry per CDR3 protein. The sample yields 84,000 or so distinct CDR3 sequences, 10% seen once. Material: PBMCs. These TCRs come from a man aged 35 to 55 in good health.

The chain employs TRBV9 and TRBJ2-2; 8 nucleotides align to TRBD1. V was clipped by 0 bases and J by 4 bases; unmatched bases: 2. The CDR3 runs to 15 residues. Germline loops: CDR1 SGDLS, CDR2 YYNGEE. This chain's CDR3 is CASSVVQGATGELFF. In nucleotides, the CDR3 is TGTGCCAGCAGCGTAGTCCAGGGGGCCACCGGGGAGCTGTTTTTT.

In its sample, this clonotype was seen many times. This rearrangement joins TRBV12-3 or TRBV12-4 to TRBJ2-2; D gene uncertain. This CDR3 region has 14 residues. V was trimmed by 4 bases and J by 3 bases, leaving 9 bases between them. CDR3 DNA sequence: TGTGCCAGCAGTTCAGGAACCTACACCGGGGAGCTGTTTTTT. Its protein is CASSSGTYTGELFF.

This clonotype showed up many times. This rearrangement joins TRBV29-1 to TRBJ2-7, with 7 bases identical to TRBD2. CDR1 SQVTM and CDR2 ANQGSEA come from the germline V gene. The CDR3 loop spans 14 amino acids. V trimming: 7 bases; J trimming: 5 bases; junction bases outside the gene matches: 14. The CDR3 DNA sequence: TGCAGCGCTCAAAGCGGCGGGAGACCTAACGAGCAGTACTTC. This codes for CSAQSGGRPNEQYF.

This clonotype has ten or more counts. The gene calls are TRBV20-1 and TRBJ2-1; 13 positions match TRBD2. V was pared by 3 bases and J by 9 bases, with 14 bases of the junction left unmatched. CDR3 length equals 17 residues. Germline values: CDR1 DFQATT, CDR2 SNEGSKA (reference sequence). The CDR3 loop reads CSASGLAGEFPVPEQFF. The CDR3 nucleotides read TGCAGTGCTAGTGGACTAGCGGGAGAATTCCCGGTCCCTGAGCAGTTCTTC.

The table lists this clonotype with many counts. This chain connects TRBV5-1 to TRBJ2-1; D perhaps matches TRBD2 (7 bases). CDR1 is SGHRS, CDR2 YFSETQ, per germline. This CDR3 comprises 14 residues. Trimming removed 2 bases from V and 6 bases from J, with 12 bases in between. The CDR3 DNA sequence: TGCGCCAGCAGCTTACAGGGAGGGAGCAATGAGCAGTTCTTC. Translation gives CASSLQGGSNEQFF.

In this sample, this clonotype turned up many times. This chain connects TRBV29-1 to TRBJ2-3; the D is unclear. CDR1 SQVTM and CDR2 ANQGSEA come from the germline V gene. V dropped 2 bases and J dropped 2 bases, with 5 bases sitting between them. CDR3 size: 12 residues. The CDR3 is CSVETDTDTQYF. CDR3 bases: TGCAGCGTTGAAACCGACACAGATACGCAGTATTTT.

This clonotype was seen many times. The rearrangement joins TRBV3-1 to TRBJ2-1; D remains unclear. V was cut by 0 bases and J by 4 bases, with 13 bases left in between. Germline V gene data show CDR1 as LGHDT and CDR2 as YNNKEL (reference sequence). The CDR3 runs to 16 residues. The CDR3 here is CASSQERLIRYNEQFF. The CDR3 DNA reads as TGTGCCAGCAGCCAAGAACGGCTCATAAGGTACAATGAGCAGTTCTTC.

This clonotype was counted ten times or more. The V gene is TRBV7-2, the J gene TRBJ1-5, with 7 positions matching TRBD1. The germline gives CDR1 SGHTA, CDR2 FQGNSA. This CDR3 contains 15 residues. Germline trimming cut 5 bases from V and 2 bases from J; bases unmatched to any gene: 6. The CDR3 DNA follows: TGTGCCAGCAGCCTCGGACAGGCGGGCAATCAGCCCCAGCATTTT. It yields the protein CASSLGQAGNQPQHF.

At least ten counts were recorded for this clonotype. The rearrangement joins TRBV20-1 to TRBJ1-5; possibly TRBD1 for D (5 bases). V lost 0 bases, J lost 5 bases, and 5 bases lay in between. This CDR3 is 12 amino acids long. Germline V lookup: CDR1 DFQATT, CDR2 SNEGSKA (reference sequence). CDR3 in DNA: TGCAGTGCTAGAGAGGGGGATCAGCCCCAGCATTTT. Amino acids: CSAREGDQPQHF.

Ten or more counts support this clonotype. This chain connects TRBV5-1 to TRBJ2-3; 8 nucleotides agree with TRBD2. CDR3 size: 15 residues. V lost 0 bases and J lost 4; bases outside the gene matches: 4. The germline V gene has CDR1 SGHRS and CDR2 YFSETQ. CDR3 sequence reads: CASSLAGGPADTQYF. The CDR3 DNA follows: TGCGCCAGCAGCTTGGCGGGGGGGCCGGCAGATACGCAGTATTTT.

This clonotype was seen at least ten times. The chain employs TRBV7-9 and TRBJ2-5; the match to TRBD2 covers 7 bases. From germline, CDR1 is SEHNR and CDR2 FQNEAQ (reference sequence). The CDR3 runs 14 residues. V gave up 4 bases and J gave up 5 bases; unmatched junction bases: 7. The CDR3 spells CASSSTSEEETQYF. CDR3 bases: TGTGCCAGCAGCTCAACTAGCGAGGAGGAGACCCAGTACTTC.

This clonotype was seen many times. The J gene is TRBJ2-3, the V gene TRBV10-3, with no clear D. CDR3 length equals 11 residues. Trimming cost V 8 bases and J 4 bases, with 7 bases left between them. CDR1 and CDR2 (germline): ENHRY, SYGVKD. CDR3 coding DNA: TGTGCCATCGGGGTTGCAGATACGCAGTATTTT. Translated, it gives CAIGVADTQYF.

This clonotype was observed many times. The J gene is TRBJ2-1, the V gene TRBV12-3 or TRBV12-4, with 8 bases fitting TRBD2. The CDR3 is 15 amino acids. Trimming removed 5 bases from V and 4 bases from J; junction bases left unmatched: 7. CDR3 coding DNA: TGTGCCAGCAGTCAAGCGGGAGCAGGGTACAATGAGCAGTTCTTC. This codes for CASSQAGAGYNEQFF.